This T cell receptor beta chain was captured in a study of T cell changes during pregnancy in multiple sclerosis. CDR3 length: 13 residues. V lost 8 bases and J lost 9, with 17 bases in between. From germline, CDR1 is MNHNY and CDR2 SVGAGI (reference sequence). The assay was immunoSEQ multiplex PCR, and TCRdb's table has in-frame clones only and misses some. The sample lists more than 65,000 clones; about 95% were seen once. The V call is TRBV6-6, the J call TRBJ2-1; D is possibly TRBD2 (6 bases). The TCR was taken from a female donor with multiple sclerosis, enrolled in a pregnancy study. The sample here was peripheral blood, taken in the second trimester of pregnancy. CDR3 loop: CASAPRGWGEQFF. The CDR3, as DNA: TGTGCCAGCGCCCCCCGGGGGTGGGGTGAGCAGTTCTTC.